This T cell receptor beta chain was profiled in a study of CD4 T cells in relation to SARS-CoV-2 and coronaviruses. Produced via immunoSEQ multiplex PCR; TCRdb's table is partial and in-frame only. The sample lists about 26,000 clones, about 76% occurring once. CD4+ T cells from unexposed donors were obtained before the COVID-19 pandemic (2011-2018). CD4+ T cells were isolated from the cells after more than nine days of culture. A note on this clone: The target antigen is unknown.

Per the germline V gene, CDR1 is SGHVS and CDR2 is FQNEAQ. With 5 bases clipped from V and 5 bases from J, the junction kept 1 base outside the gene matches. The CDR3 covers 15 residues. Study results and limitations: Samples before the pandemic and after infection were not matched within any donor. Approximately 65% of donors had memory CD4+ clonotypes crossrecognizing SARS-CoV-2 and common cold coronavirus spike.

This rearrangement joins TRBV7-8 to TRBJ2-4; the match to TRBD2 covers 15 bases. The TCR was taken from a human donor in good health. The material sequenced was CD4+ T cells from PBMCs, cultured in vitro. The CDR3 DNA follows: TGTGCCAGCAGCAGGACTAGCGGGAGGGAAAACATTCAGTACTTC. Protein product: CASSRTSGRENIQYF.